Listed below are T cell receptor beta chains from one sample, sequenced in a study of OX40 agonist ivuxolimab in advanced cancers. Assay used: immunoSEQ multiplex PCR; TCRdb lists only in-frame clones, some missing. The sample records fewer than 85,000 clones, roughly 80% being singletons. This sample comprised CD4+ or CD8+ T cells sorted from blood, obtained in a trial of the OX40 agonist ivuxolimab. These receptors all stem from an adult with an advanced solid tumor such as melanoma, head and neck, liver or kidney cancer. CDR3s include the opening cysteine and the closing phenylalanine or tryptophan. The D gene is left open where the match is weak. Part of the rows lack a size; the others show once, few, many or a class for expanded clones.

.	.	TRBV18	TRBJ2-5	CASSPPLATRETQYF	TGTGCCAGCTCACCTCCACTGGCCACTAGAGAGACCCAGTACTTC
.	.	TRBV6-1	TRBJ1-1	CASSEVPQGHTEAFF	TGTGCCAGCAGTGAAGTTCCACAGGGCCACACTGAAGCTTTCTTT
few	.	TRBV27	TRBJ2-7	CASSGRNSYEQYF	TGTGCCAGCAGCGGACGGAATTCCTACGAGCAGTACTTC
.	.	TRBV11-3	TRBJ1-1	CASSRTDNTEAFF	TGTGCCAGCAGCCGCACAGACAACACTGAAGCTTTCTTT
.	TRBD1	TRBV28	TRBJ1-4	CASTEQGLEEKLFF	TGTGCCAGCACCGAACAGGGGTTAGAAGAAAAACTGTTTTTT
.	.	TRBV2	TRBJ2-5	CASNKGPETQYF	TGTGCCAGCAACAAGGGCCCAGAGACCCAGTACTTC
once	.	TRBV18	TRBJ2-7	CASSPGVDEQYF	TGTGCCAGCTCACCAGGGGTAGACGAGCAGTACTTC
.	.	TRBV7-9	TRBJ1-4	CASSPTKTATNEKLFF	TGTGCCAGCAGCCCGACAAAGACAGCAACTAATGAAAAACTGTTTTTT
.	.	TRBV18	TRBJ2-7	CASSPPTGTYEQYF	TGTGCCAGCTCACCACCGACAGGTACCTACGAGCAGTACTTC
.	TRBD1	TRBV5-4	TRBJ2-5	CASSGRTGFLETQYF	TGTGCCAGCAGCGGAAGGACAGGGTTTTTGGAGACCCAGTACTTC
.	TRBD1	TRBV11-3	TRBJ2-5	CASSLEPGQIETQYF	TGTGCCAGCAGCTTAGAACCGGGACAGATAGAGACCCAGTACTTC
medium-sized	.	TRBV4-2	TRBJ2-2	CASSPGENTGELFF	TGTGCCAGCAGCCCGGGTGAGAACACCGGGGAGCTGTTTTTT
few	.	TRBV13	TRBJ1-2	CASSLVGIDGYTF	TGTGCCAGCAGCTTAGTCGGAATTGATGGCTACACCTTC
.	TRBD2	TRBV18	TRBJ2-5	CASSPARTSGGAMVQYF	TGTGCCAGCTCACCCGCCCGGACTAGCGGGGGGGCCATGGTACAGTACTTC
.	.	TRBV15	TRBJ1-4	CATSRDGTVNEKLFF	TGTGCCACCAGCAGAGACGGGACGGTTAATGAAAAACTGTTTTTT
.	.	TRBV7-6	TRBJ2-3	CASSLRGRSTDTQYF	TGTGCCAGCAGCTTGAGGGGTCGTAGCACAGATACGCAGTATTTT
once	TRBD2	TRBV6-1	TRBJ2-1	CASSEDRAGVPWGNEQFF	TGTGCCAGCAGTGAAGATCGAGCGGGGGTACCCTGGGGCAATGAGCAGTTCTTC
once	TRBD2	TRBV5-1	TRBJ2-1	CATYSGRGEQFF	TGCGCCACCTATAGCGGGAGAGGCGAGCAGTTCTTC
.	TRBD2	TRBV5-1	TRBJ2-3	CASSTGRLAGSDTQYF	TGCGCCAGCAGCACTGGGAGACTAGCGGGTTCAGATACGCAGTATTTT
once	.	TRBV28	TRBJ1-3	CASNGGTVSGNTIYF	TGTGCCAGCAACGGCGGGACTGTCTCTGGAAACACCATATATTTT
.	.	TRBV7-9	TRBJ1-2	CASSLAGTYGYTF	TGTGCCAGCAGCTTAGCCGGAACCTATGGCTACACCTTC
.	.	TRBV5-6	TRBJ1-2	CASSLYGGYTF	TGTGCCAGCAGCTTGTATGGTGGCTACACCTTC
.	.	TRBV7-9	TRBJ1-1	CASSLSFGVGTEAFF	TGTGCCAGCAGCTTATCGTTTGGGGTGGGCACTGAAGCTTTCTTT
.	.	TRBV27	TRBJ2-1	CASSLTNRVYPLDEQFF	TGTGCCAGCAGTTTAACGAATAGAGTCTACCCCCTCGATGAGCAGTTCTTC
.	TRBD1	TRBV2	TRBJ1-3	CANLQGPAGNTIYF	TGTGCCAACCTACAGGGGCCTGCTGGAAACACCATATATTTT
.	.	TRBV15	TRBJ1-1	CATSRGQGTNTEAFF	TGTGCCACCAGCAGAGGTCAGGGGACAAACACTGAAGCTTTCTTT
.	.	TRBV11-2	TRBJ2-2	CASSFAGGGELFF	TGTGCCAGCAGCTTCGCCGGCGGGGGGGAGCTGTTTTTT
.	.	TRBV5-1	TRBJ2-5	CASSLAPGGEETQYF	TGCGCCAGCAGCTTGGCTCCTGGGGGTGAAGAGACCCAGTACTTC
once	TRBD2	TRBV6-5	TRBJ2-7	CASRAGGGSGYEQYF	TGTGCCAGCAGAGCGGGGGGGGGTAGCGGCTACGAGCAGTACTTC